At least ten counts were recorded for the clone carrying this TCR beta chain. What it binds is unknown. Construction of the TCRbeta library involved unique molecular identifiers. TCRdb recomputed calls from the PCR reads with MiXCR, one row per CDR3 protein. The sample has over 90,000 distinct CDR3 sequences; approximately 6% are singletons. This entry belongs to a study of T-cell reconstitution after alpha-beta-depleted transplantation in children. The germline V and J ends were trimmed by 2 bases and 7 bases, with 6 bases remaining between them. The CDR3 contains 12 residues. Points from the study as a whole: T-cell counts and diversity at one year post-transplant came mainly from newly produced T cells. It was reported that alpha-beta T cells came from several hundred expanded graft clones (about two months after transplant). From surviving recipient T cells and thymic progenitors came the high day-60 TCRbeta diversity observed in some patients.

The chain carries TRBV12-3 or TRBV12-4 and TRBJ1-5; a possible D gene is TRBD1 (5 bases). The origin of this receptor is a female patient under 10 years old who had a stem cell transplant for Fanconi anemia, so the T cells may come from the graft donor. The material was PBMCs, mostly from graft donor cells, obtained 60 days after TCRalphabeta/CD19-depleted stem cell transplant. CDR3 amino acids: CASSLWGQPQHF. CDR3 coding DNA: TGTGCCAGCAGTTTATGGGGCCAGCCCCAGCATTTT.